These T cell receptor beta chains were read from a single sample in a study of vaccination and CD4 T cells after COVID-19. These receptors are not linked to any known antigen. One entry per CDR3 protein, called by TCRdb with MiXCR from the PCR reads. The table includes 5,000 to 6,000 distinct CDR3 sequences, 34% detected once. Sequences were obtained from CD4+ T cells from blood, cultured in vitro. The receptors derive from a human donor in good health. The CDR3 runs from the conserved cysteine through the conserved F or W. A D gene is named only where the DNA matches it firmly. Some rows mark clone size as missing; the rest say once, few, many or name a class of expanded clone.

TRBV7-9	TRBJ1-6	.	.	TGTGCCAGCAGCTTACGGGGAGATAATAATTCACCCCTCCACTTT	CASSLRGDNNSPLHF
TRBV18	TRBJ1-2	.	.	TGTGCCAGCTCACCTCGGCAGGGTATCGACTATGGCTACACCTTC	CASSPRQGIDYGYTF
TRBV10-3	TRBJ1-1	.	few	TGTGCCACCCTCTCAGGGATGACCACTGAAGCTTTCTTT	CATLSGMTTEAFF
TRBV19	TRBJ1-1	.	.	TGTGCCAGTAGTATAAGGCTGGGTGAAGCTTTCTTT	CASSIRLGEAFF
TRBV5-1	TRBJ2-5	TRBD2	.	TGCGCCAGCAGTTTGGCCCCCCTTAGTTCGCGGGGGGTAGACCAAGAGACCCAGTACTTC	CASSLAPLSSRGVDQETQYF
TRBV6-1	TRBJ2-3	.	.	TGTGCCAGCAAAGGAACCTCAATGGAAACAGATACGCAGTATTTT	CASKGTSMETDTQYF
TRBV5-8	TRBJ1-5	.	.	TGTGCCAGCAGCACCGGAATTTATAGCAATCAGCCCCAGCATTTT	CASSTGIYSNQPQHF
TRBV27	TRBJ1-1	TRBD1	few	TGTGCCAGCAGAACAGGGGGTGGCACTGAAGCTTTCTTT	CASRTGGGTEAFF
TRBV6-1	TRBJ1-2	.	few	TGTGCCAGCAGTCCACTGACTCGTACGGGGGGCTACACCTTC	CASSPLTRTGGYTF
TRBV27	TRBJ1-2	.	.	TGTGCCAGCAGTCCTGAGACCGGGACGGATGGCTACACCTTC	CASSPETGTDGYTF
TRBV12-3/TRBV12-4	TRBJ2-3	TRBD2	.	TGTGCCAGCAGTTTCGGACTAGCGGGGGCCAAGTCCACAGATACGCAGTATTTT	CASSFGLAGAKSTDTQYF
TRBV6-1	TRBJ2-3	TRBD2	.	TGTGCCAGCAGTCGGGGGGTCACAGATACGCAGTATTTT	CASSRGVTDTQYF
TRBV20-1	TRBJ2-5	.	.	TGCAGTGCTAGTTGGGACTGGTACCAAGAGACCCAGTACTTC	CSASWDWYQETQYF
TRBV20-1	TRBJ1-6	TRBD1	.	TGCAGTGCCCCAGGGGGGAGTCCGGGGTCCAATTCACCCCTCCACTTT	CSAPGGSPGSNSPLHF
TRBV5-5	TRBJ1-2	.	.	TGTGCCAGCAGCTCCGGCAGGGGTGCCTATGGCTACACCTTC	CASSSGRGAYGYTF
TRBV9	TRBJ1-6	.	.	TGTGCCAGCAGCGCCCACTCCTATAATTCACCCCTCCACTTT	CASSAHSYNSPLHF
TRBV12-3/TRBV12-4	TRBJ1-5	TRBD1	few	TGTGCCAGCAGTAGGGGGACAGGGAAGACGAGCAATCAGCCCCAGCATTTT	CASSRGTGKTSNQPQHF
TRBV2	TRBJ2-2	TRBD1	.	TGTGCCAGCAAGGGGTGGGGACAGGGGCACAACACCGGGGAGCTGTTTTTT	CASKGWGQGHNTGELFF